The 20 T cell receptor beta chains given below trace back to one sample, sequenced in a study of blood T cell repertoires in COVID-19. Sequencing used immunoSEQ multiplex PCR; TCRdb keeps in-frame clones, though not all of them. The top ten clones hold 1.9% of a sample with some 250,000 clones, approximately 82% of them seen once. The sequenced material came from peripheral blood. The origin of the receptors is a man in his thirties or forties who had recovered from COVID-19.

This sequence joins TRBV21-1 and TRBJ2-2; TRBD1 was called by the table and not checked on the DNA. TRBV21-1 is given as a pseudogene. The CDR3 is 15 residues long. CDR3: CAIQKQGNNTGELFF. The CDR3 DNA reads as TGTGCCATCCAAAAACAGGGAAATAACACCGGGGAGCTGTTTTTT.

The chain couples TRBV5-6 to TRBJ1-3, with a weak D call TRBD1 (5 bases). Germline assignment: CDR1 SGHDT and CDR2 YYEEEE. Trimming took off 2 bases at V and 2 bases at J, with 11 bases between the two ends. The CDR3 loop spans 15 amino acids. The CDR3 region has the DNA TGTGCCAGCAGCTTATTTGGGACTACTGGAAACACCATATATTTT. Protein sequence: CASSLFGTTGNTIYF.

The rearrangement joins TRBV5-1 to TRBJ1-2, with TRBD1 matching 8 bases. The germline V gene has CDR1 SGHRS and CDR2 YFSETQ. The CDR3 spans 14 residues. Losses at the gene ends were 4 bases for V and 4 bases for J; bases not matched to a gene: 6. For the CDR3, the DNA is TGCGCCAGCAGCCACGGACAGGGCATCTATGGCTACACCTTC. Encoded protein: CASSHGQGIYGYTF.

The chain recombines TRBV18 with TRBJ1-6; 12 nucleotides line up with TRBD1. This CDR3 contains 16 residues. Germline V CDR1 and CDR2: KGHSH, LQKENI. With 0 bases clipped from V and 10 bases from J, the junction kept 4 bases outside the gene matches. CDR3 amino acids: CASSPPGQGASSPLHF. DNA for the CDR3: TGTGCCAGCTCACCACCGGGACAGGGGGCCAGCTCACCCCTCCACTTT.

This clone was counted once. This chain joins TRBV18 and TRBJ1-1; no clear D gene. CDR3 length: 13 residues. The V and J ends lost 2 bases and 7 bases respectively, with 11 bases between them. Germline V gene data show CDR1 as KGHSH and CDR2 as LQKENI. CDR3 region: CASSPRRTDEAFF. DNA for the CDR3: TGTGCCAGCTCACCAAGAAGAACAGATGAAGCTTTCTTT.

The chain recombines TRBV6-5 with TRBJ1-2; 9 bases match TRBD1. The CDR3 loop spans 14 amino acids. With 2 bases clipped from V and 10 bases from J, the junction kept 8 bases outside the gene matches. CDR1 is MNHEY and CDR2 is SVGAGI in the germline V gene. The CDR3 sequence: CASSYGGQGTAYTF. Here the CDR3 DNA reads TGTGCCAGCAGTTACGGGGGACAGGGCACTGCCTACACCTTC.

CDR3 sequence (DNA): TGTGCCAGCAGCTTGTTAGCTGAAGCTTTCTTT. Amino acids: CASSLLAEAFF. The chain couples TRBV5-6 to TRBJ1-1; unclear D gene. The CDR3 loop spans 11 amino acids. With 1 base removed from V and 6 bases from J, the gap between germline ends came to 4 bases. From germline, CDR1 is SGHDT and CDR2 YYEEEE.

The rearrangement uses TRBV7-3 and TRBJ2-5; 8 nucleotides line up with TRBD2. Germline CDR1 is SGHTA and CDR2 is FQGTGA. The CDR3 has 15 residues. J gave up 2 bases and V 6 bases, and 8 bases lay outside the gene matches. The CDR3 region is CASSQIASGQETQYF. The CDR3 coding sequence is TGTGCCAGCAGTCAAATCGCTAGCGGGCAAGAGACCCAGTACTTC.

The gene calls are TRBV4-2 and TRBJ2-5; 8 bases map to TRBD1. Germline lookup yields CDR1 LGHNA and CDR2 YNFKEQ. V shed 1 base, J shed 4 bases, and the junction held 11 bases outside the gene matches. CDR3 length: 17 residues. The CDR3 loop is CASSQAGQGALRETQYF. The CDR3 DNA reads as TGTGCCAGCAGCCAAGCCGGACAGGGCGCACTAAGAGAGACCCAGTACTTC.

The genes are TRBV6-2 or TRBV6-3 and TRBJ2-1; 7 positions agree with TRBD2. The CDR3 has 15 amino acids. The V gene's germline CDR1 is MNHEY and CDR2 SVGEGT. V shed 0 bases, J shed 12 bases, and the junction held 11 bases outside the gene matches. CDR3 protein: CASSYSASGGGVQFF. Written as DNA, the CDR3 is TGTGCCAGCAGTTACTCGGCTAGTGGGGGAGGGGTGCAGTTCTTC.

CDR3 sequence: CASSYSTGLETDTQYF. Here the CDR3 DNA reads TGTGCCAGCAGTTACTCAACCGGGTTGGAAACAGATACGCAGTATTTT. The chain uses TRBV6-5 and TRBJ2-3, with D uncertain. CDR3 length equals 16 residues. Germline lookup yields CDR1 MNHEY and CDR2 SVGAGI. Trimming cost V 0 bases and J 3 bases, with 13 bases left between them.

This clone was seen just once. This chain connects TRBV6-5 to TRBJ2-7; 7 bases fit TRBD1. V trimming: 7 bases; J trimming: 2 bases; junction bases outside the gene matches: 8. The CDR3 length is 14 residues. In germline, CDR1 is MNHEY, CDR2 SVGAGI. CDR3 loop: CASKGDSVAYEQYV. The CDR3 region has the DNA TGTGCCAGCAAAGGGGACAGCGTAGCCTACGAGCAGTACGTC.

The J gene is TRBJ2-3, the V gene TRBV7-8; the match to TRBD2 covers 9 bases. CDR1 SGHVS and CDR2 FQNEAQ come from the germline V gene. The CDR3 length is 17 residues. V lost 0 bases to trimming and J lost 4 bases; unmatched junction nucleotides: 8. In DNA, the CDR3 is TGTGCCAGCAGCTTAGCGAACGCGGGGGGGCCGCCAGATACGCAGTATTTT. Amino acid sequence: CASSLANAGGPPDTQYF.

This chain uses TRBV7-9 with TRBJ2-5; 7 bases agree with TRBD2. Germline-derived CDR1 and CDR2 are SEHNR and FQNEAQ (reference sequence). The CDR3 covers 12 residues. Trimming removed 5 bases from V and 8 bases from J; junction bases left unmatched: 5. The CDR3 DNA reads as TGTGCCAGCAGCGCGCTAGCGGTCACCCAGTACTTC. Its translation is CASSALAVTQYF.

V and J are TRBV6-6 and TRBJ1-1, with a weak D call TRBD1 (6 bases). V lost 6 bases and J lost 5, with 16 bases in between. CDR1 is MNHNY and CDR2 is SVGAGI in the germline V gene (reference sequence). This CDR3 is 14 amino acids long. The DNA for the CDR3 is TGTGCCAGCAGGCCCACAGGGATATCTACTGAAGCTTTCTTT. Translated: CASRPTGISTEAFF.

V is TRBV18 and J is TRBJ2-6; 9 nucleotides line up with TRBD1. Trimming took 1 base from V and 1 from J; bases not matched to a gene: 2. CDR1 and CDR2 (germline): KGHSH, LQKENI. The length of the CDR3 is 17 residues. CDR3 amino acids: CASSPRTGESGANVLTF. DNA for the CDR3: TGTGCCAGCTCACCACGGACAGGGGAATCTGGGGCCAACGTCCTGACTTTC.

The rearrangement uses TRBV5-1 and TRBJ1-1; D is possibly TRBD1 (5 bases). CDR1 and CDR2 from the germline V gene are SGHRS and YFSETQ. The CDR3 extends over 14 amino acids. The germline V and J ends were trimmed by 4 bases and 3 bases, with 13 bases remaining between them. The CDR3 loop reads CASSQASGDTEAFF. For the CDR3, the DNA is TGCGCCAGCAGCCAAGCGTCGGGGGACACTGAAGCTTTCTTT.

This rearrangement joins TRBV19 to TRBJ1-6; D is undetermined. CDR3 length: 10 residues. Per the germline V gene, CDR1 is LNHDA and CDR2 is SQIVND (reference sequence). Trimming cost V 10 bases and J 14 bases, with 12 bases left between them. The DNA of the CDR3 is TGTGCCACCGGAGAGACGTCCCTCCACTTT. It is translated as CATGETSLHF.

CDR3 nucleotide sequence: TGTGCCAGCAGTGAAGGGGCCAATAATTCACCCCTCCACTTT. It codes for CASSEGANNSPLHF. The J gene is TRBJ1-6, the V gene TRBV6-1; unclear D gene. This CDR3 contains 14 residues. The ends were cut back, 1 base at V and 5 bases at J, with 6 bases in the middle. Germline CDR1 MNHNS, CDR2 SASEGT.

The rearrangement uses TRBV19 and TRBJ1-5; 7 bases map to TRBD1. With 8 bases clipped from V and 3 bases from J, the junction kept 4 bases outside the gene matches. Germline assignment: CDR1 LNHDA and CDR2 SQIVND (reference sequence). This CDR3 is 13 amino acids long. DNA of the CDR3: TGTGCCAGTGCCGGGACAGTCAATCAGCCCCAGCATTTT. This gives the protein CASAGTVNQPQHF.